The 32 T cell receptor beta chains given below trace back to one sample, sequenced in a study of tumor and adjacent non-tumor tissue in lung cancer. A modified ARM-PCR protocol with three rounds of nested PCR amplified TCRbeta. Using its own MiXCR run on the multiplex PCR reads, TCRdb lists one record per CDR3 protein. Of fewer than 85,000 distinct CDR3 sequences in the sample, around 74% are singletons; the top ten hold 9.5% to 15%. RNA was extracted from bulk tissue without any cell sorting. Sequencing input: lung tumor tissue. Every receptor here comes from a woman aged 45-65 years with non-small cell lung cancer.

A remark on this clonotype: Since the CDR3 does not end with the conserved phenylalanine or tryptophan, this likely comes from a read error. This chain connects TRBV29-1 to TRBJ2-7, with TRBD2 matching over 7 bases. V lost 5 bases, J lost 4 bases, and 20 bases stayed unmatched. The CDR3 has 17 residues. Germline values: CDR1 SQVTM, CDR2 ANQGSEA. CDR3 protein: CSVNPGARPGTTYEQYC. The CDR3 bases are TGCAGCGTTAACCCCGGGGCCCGGCCGGGGACTACATACGAGCAGTACTGC.

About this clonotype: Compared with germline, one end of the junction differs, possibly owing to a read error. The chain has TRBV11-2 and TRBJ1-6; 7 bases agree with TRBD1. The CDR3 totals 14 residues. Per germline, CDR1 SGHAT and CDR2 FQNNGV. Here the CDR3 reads CASNLDRVNSPLHF. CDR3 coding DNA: TGTGCAAGCAACTTAGACAGGGTTAATTCACCCCTCCACTTT.

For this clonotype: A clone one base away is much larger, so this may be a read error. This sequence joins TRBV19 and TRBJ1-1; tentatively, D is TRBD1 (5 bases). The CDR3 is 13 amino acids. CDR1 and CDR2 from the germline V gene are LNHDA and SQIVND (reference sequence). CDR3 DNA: TGTGCCAGCTCAAAAGGTTTGGGGACTGATGCTTTCTTT. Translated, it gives CASSKGLGTDAFF.

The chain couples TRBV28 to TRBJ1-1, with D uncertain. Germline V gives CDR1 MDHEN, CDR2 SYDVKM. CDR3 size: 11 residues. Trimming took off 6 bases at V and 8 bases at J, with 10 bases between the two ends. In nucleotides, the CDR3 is TGTGCCAGCAGGCGATACCGCGAAGCTTTCTTT. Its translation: CASRRYREAFF.

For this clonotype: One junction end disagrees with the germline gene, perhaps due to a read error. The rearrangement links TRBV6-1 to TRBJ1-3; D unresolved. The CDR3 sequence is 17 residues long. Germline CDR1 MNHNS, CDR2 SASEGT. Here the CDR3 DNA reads TGTACCAGCAATGATGACTATTGGGAAAACTCTGGAAACACCATATATTTT. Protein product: CTSNDDYWENSGNTIYF.

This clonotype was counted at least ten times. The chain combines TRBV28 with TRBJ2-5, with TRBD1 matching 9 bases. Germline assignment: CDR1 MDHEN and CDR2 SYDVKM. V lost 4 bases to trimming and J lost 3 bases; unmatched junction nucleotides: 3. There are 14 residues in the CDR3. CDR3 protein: CASSWRDREETQYF. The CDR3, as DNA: TGTGCCAGCAGTTGGCGGGACAGGGAAGAGACCCAGTACTTC.

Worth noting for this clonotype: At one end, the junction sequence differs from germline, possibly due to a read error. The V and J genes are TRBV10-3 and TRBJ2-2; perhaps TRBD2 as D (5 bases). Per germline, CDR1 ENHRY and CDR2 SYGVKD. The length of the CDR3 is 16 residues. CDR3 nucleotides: TGTGCCATCAAGGCGAGAGGCCCCGGGAACAGCGGGGAGCTGTTTTTT. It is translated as CAIKARGPGNSGELFF.

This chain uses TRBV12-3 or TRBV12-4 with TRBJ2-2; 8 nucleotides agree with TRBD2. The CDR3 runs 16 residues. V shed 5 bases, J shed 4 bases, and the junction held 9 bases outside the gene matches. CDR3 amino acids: CASSMGLVGSTGELFF. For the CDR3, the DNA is TGTGCCAGCAGTATGGGACTAGTGGGCAGCACCGGGGAGCTGTTTTTT.

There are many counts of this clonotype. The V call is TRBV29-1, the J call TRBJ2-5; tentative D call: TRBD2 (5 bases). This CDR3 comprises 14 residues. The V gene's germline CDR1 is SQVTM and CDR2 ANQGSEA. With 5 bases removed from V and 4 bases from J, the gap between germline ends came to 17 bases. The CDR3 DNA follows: TGCAGCGTTCTGGCCGGAGGCGTTGGAGAGACCCAGTACTTC. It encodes CSVLAGGVGETQYF.

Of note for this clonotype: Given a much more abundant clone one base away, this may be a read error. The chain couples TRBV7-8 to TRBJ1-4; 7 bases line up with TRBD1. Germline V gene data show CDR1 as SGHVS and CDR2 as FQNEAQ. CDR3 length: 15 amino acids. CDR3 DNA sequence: TGTACCAGCAGCATCCAGACAGGGCCTAATGAAAAACTGTTTTTT. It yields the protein CTSSIQTGPNEKLFF.

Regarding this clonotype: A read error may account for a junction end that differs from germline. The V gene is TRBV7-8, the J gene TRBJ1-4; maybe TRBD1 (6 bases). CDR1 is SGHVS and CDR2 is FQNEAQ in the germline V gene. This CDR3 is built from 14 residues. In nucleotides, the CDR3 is TGCCCCAGCAGCCCGACAGGACTCGGTGAAAAACTGTTTTTT. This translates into CPSSPTGLGEKLFF.

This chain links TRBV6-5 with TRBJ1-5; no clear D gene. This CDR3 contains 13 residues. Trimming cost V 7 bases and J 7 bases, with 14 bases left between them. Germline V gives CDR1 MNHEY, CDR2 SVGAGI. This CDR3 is CASTAIIFQPQHF. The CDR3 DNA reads TGTGCCAGCACTGCAATAATTTTCCAGCCCCAGCATTTT.

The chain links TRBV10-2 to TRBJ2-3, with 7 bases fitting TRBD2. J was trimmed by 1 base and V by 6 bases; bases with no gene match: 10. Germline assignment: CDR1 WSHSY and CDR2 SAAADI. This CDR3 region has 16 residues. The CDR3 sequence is CASRWGEGRGTDTQYF. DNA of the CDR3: TGCGCCAGCAGGTGGGGGGAGGGCCGGGGCACAGATACGCAGTATTTT.

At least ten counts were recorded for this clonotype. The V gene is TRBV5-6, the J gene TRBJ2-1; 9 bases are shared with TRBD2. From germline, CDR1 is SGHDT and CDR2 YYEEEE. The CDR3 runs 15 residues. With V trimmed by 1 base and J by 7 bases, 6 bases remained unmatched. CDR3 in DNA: TGTGCCAGCAGCTTGAGGCTAGCGGGAACTAATGAGCAGTTCTTC. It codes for CASSLRLAGTNEQFF.

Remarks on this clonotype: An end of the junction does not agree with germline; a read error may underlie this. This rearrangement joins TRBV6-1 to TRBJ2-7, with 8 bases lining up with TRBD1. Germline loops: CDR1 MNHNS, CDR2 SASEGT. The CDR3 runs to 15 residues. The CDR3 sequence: CASCEDGTGPYEQYF. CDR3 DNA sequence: TGTGCCAGCTGTGAAGATGGGACAGGCCCCTACGAGCAGTACTTC.

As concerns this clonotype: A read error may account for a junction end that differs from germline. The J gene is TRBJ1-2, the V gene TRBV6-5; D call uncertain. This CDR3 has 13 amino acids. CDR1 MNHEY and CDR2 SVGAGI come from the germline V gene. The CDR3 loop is CASSRQANYGYSF. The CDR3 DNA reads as TGTGCCAGCAGTCGGCAAGCTAACTATGGTTACAGCTTC.

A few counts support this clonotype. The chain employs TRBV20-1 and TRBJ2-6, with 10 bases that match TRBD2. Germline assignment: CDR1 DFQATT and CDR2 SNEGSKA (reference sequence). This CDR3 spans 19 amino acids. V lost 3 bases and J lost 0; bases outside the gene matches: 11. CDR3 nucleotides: TGCAGTGCTAGTCAAACGGCTAGCGGGAGTTACTCTGGGGCCAACGTCCTGACTTTC. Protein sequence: CSASQTASGSYSGANVLTF.

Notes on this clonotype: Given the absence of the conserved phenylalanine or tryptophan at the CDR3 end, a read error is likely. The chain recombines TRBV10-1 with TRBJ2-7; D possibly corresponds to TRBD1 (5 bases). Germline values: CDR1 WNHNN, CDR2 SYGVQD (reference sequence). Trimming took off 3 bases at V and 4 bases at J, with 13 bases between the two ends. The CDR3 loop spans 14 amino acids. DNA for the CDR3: TGCGCCAGCAGTGACCCAGGGAAGGAGTACGAGCAGTACTCC. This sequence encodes CASSDPGKEYEQYS.

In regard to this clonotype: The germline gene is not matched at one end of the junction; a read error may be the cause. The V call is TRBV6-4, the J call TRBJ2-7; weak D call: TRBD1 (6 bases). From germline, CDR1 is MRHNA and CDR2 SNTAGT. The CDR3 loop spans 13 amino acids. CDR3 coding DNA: TGTGCCATCAGTGAGGGACAATACTACGAGCAGTACTTC. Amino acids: CAISEGQYYEQYF.

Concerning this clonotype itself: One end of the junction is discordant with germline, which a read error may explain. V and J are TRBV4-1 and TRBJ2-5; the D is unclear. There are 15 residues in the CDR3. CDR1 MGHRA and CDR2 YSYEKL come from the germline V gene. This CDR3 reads CVSSQVQSPQETQYF. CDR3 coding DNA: TGTGTCAGCAGCCAAGTGCAGAGCCCACAAGAGACCCAGTACTTC.

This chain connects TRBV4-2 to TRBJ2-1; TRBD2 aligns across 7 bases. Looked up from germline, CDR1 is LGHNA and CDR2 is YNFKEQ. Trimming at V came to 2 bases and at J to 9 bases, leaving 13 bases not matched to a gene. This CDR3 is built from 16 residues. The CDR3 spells CASSQTRDYKTSEQFF. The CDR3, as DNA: TGTGCCAGCAGCCAAACCCGGGACTACAAAACCAGTGAGCAGTTCTTC.

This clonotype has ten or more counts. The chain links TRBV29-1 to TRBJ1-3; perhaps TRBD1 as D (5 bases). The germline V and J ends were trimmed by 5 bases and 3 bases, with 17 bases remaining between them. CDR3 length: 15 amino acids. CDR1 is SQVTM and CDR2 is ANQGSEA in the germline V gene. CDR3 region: CSVHIGGVHGNTIYF. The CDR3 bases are TGCAGCGTTCACATTGGGGGGGTGCATGGAAACACCATATATTTT. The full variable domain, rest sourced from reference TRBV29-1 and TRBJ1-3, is SAVISQKPSRDICQRGTSLTIQCQVDSQVTMMFWYRQQPGQSLTLIATANQGSEATYESGFVIDKFPISRPNLTFSTLTVSNMSPEDSSIYLCSVHIGGVHGNTIYFGEGSWLTVV.

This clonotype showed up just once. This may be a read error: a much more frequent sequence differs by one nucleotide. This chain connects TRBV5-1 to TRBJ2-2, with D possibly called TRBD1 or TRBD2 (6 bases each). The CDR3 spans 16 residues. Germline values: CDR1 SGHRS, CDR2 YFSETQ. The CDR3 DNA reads TGCGCCAGCAGCGCCAGTGGTGGGGGGCGCACCGGGGACCTGTTTTTT. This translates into CASSASGGGRTGDLFF.

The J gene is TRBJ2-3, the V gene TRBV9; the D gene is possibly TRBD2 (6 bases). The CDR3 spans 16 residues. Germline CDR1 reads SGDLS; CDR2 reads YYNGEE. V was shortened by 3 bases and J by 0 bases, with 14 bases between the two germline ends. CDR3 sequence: CASSAREFDSTDTQYF. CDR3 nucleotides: TGTGCCAGCAGCGCACGGGAGTTTGACAGCACAGATACGCAGTATTTT.

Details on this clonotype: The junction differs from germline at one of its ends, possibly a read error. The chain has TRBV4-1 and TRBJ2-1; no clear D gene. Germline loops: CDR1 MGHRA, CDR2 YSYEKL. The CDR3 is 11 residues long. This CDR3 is CVSRIIGEQFF. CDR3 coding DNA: TGCGTCAGCAGGATCATTGGTGAGCAGTTCTTC.

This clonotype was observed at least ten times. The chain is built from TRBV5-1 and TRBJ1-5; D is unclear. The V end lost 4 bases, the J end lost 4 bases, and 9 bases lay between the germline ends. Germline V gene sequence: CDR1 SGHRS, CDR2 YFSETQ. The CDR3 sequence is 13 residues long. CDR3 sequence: CASSELPNQPQHF. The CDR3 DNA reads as TGCGCCAGCAGCGAACTTCCAAATCAGCCCCAGCATTTT.

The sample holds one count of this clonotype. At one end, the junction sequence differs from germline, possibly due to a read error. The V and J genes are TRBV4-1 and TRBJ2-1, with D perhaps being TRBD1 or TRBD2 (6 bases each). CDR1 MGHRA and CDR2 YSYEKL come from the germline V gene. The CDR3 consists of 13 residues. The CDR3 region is CASGQKGDSKQFF. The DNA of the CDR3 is TGCGCCAGCGGCCAGAAGGGGGACTCAAAGCAGTTCTTC.

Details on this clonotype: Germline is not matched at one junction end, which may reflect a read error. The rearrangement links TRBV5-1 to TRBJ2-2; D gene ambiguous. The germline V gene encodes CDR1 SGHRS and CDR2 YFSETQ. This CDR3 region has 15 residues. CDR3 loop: CTSSLGIGSTGELFF. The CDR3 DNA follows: TGCACCAGCAGCTTGGGAATCGGCTCCACCGGGGAGCTGTTTTTT.

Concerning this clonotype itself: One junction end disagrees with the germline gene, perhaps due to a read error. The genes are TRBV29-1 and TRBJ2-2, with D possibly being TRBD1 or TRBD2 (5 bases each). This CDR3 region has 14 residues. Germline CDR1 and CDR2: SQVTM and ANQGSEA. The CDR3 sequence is CSALGPANTGELLF. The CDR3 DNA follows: TGTAGCGCATTGGGACCTGCGAACACCGGGGAGCTGCTTTTT.

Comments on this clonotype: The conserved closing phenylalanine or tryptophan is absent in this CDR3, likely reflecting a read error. The CDR3 DNA sequence: TGTGCCAGTAGTGAATTGGTGGGAACCCCTCACTACGAGCAGTACCTC. Its protein product is CASSELVGTPHYEQYL. The genes are TRBV6-1 and TRBJ2-7; D gene uncertain. The length of the CDR3 is 16 residues. Per germline, CDR1 MNHNS and CDR2 SASEGT.

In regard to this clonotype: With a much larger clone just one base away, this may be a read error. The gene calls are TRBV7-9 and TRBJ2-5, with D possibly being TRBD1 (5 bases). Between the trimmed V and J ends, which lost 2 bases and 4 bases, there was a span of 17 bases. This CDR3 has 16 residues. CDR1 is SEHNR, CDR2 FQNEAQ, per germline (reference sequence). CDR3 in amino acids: CASSLTRAGLRETQYF. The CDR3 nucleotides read TGTGCCAGCAGCTTAACCAGGGCAGGGTTGAGAGAGACCCAGTACTTC.

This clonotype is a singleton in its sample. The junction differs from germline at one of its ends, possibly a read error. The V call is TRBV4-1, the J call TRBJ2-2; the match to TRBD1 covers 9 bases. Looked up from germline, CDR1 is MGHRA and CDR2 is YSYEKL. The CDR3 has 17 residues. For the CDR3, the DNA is TGCACCAGCAGCCCCTTGGGACAGGGTGGTGGCACCGGGGAGCTGCTTTTT. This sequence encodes CTSSPLGQGGGTGELLF.